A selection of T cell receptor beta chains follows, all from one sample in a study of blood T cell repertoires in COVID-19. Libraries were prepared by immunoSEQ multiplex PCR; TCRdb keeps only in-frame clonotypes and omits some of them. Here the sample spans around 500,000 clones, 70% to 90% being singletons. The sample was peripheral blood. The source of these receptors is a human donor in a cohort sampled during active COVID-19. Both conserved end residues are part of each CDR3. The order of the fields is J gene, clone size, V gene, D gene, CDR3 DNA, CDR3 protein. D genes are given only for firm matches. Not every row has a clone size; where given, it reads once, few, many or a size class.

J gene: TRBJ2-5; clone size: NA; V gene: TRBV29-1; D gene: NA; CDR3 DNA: TGCAGCGTTGCCAGGGTGAGGACGTGGGAGACCCAGTACTTC; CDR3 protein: CSVARVRTWETQYF
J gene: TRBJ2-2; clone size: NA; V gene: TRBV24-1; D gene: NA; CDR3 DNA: TGTGCCACAGCTAGCCGACTCCCGAACACCGGGGAGCTGTTTTTT; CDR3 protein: CATASRLPNTGELFF
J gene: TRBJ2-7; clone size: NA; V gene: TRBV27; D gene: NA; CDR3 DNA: TGTGCCAGCAGTCCCCTTGGGCCCTACGAGCAGTACTTC; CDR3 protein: CASSPLGPYEQYF
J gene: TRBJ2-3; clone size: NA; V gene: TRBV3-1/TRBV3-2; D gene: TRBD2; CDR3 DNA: TGTGCCAGCAGCTCGACCCCACTAGCGGAAACAGATACGCAGTATTTT; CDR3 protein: CASSSTPLAETDTQYF
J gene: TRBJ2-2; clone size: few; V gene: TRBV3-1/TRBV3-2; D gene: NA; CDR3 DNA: TGTGCCAGCAGCCAAAGGTTGGGGCAGGGCACCGGGGAGCTGTTTTTT; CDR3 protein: CASSQRLGQGTGELFF
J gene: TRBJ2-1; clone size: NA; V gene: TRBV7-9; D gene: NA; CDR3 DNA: TGTGCCAGCAGCTCCCAGGGGTATGAGCAGTTCTTC; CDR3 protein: CASSSQGYEQFF
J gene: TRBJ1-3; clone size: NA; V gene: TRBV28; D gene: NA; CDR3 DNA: TGTGCCAGCACCCGCGGTGGGGGGGTTTCGAACACCATATATTTT; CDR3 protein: CASTRGGGVSNTIYF
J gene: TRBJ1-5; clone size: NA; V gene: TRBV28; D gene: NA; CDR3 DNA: TGTGCCAGCAGCTCACCGCGGGGGGGCAATCAGCCCCAGCATTTT; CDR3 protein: CASSSPRGGNQPQHF
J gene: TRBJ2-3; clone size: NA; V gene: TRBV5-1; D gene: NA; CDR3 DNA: TGCGCCAGCAGCCTCAGGGACTCTCGCACAGATACGCAGTATTTT; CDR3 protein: CASSLRDSRTDTQYF
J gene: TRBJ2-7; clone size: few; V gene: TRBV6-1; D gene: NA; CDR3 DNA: TGTGCCAGCAGTGAACAAGGTTCCAGGGGCTACGAGCAGTACTTC; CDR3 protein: CASSEQGSRGYEQYF
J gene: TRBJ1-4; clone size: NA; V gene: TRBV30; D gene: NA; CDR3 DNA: TGTGCCTGGGGTACAGGAGTAAATGAAAAACTGTTTTTT; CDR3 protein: CAWGTGVNEKLFF
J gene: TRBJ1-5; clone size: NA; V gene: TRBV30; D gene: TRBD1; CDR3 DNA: TGTGCCTGGAGTGGGGCAGGGGGCCTGCCCCAGCATTTT; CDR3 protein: CAWSGAGGLPQHF
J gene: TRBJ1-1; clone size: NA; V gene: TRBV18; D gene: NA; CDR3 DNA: TGTGCCAGCTCACCTATCCGGGACTTCCCGAACACTGAAGCTTTCTTT; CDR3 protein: CASSPIRDFPNTEAFF
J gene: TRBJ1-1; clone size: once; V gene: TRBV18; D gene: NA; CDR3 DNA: TGTGCCAGCTCACCCTCTCTGTATACTGAAGCTTTCTTT; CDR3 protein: CASSPSLYTEAFF
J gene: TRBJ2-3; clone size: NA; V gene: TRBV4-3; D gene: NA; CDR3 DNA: TGCGCCAGCAGCCTGGGACTTAACAGGGATACGCAGTATTTT; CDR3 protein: CASSLGLNRDTQYF
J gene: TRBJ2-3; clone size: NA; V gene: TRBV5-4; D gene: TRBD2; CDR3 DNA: TGTGCCAGCAGCTCCTCCGGGACTAGCGGGAGGGATACGCAGTATTTT; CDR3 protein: CASSSSGTSGRDTQYF
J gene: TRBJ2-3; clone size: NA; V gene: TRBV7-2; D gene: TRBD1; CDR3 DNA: TGTGCCAGCAGGGACAGGGGTATAGATACGCAGTATTTT; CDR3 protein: CASRDRGIDTQYF
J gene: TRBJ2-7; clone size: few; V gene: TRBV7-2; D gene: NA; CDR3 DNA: TGTGCCAGCAGCTCGCCCCCCGCGAGGGACGAGCAGTACTTC; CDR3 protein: CASSSPPARDEQYF
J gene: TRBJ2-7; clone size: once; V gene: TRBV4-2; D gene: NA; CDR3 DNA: TGTGCCAGCAGCCAAGATTGGGGCGGGACCGATTACTACGAGCAGTACTTC; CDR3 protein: CASSQDWGGTDYYEQYF
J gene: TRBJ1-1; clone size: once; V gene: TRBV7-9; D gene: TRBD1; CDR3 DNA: TGTGCCAGCAGCTTAGATAGGGGGCCCCTCTCGAACACTGAAGCTTTCTTT; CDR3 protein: CASSLDRGPLSNTEAFF
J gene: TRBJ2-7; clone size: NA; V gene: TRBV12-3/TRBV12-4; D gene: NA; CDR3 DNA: TGTGCCAGCAGTGCGGCCGGAGACCACGAGCAGTACTTC; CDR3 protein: CASSAAGDHEQYF
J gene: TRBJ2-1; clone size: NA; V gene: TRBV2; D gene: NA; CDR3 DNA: TGTGCCAGCAGTTTACTCAGGGCGACCTACAATGAGCAGTTCTTC; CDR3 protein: CASSLLRATYNEQFF
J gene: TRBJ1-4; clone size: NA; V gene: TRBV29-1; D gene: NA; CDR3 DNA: TGCAGCGTGCTGCCTTCCTCAGGGGATGGAAAACTGTTTTTT; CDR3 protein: CSVLPSSGDGKLFF
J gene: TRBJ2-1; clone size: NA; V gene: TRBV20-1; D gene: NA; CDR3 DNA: TGCAGTGCTGAGTACAATGAGCAGTTCTTC; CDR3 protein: CSAEYNEQFF
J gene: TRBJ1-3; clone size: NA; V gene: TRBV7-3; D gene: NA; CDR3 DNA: TGTGCCAGCAGCTTAATAGGGTTTCCAGGGGACGGTGGAAACACCATATATTTT; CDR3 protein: CASSLIGFPGDGGNTIYF
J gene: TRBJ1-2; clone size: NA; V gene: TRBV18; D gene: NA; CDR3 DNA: TGTGCCAGCTCACCCGAATCGGGGGGAGCAGTTGGCTACACCTTC; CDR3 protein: CASSPESGGAVGYTF
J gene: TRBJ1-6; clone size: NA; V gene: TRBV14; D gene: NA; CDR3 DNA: TGTGCCAGCGGCAGGGGTGGTTCGACCCTCCACTTT; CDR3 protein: CASGRGGSTLHF
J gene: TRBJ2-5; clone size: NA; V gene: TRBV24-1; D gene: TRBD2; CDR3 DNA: TGTGCCACCAGTGAAGGGGCGGGAGGGCTAGAGACCCAGTACTTC; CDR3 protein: CATSEGAGGLETQYF
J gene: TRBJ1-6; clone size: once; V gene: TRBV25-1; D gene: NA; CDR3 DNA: TGTGCCAGCGGGTACAGAAATTCACCCCTCCACTTT; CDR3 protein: CASGYRNSPLHF
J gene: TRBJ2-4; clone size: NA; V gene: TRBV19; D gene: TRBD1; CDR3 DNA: TGTGCCAGTACTGCAGGGGGAAACATTCAGTACTTC; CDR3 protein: CASTAGGNIQYF
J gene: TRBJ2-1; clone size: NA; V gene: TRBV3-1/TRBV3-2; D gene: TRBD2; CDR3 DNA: TGTGCCAGCAGCCAGATTACTAGCGGCAATTACAATGAGCAGTTCTTC; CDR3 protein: CASSQITSGNYNEQFF
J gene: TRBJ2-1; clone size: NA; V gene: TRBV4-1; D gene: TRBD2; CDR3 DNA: TGCGCCAGCAGCCTGTGGTCCGGGACTAGCGGGAGCAATGAGCAGTTCTTC; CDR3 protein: CASSLWSGTSGSNEQFF
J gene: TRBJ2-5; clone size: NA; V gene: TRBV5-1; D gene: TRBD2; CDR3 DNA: TGCGCCAGCAGCGCGGCACCAGAGAGGGAGGGGACCCAGTACTTC; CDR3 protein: CASSAAPEREGTQYF
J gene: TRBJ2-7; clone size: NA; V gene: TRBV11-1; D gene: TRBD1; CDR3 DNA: TGTGCCAGCAGCTTAGGGGACAGGGGTGCCTACGAGCAGTACTTC; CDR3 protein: CASSLGDRGAYEQYF
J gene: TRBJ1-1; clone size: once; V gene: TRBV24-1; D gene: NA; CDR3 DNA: TGTGCCACCAGTGACGCGGGGACTGGGAGCACTGAAGCTTTCTTT; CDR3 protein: CATSDAGTGSTEAFF
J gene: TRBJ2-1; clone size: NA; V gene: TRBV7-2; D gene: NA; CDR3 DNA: TGTGCCAGCAGCTTACGCTCGGAGCTCTACAATGAGCAGTTCTTC; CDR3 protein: CASSLRSELYNEQFF
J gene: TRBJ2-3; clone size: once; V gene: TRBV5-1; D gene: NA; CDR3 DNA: TGCGCCACCCGACGCGGGGAGGCCCCTAGCACAGATACGCAGTATTTT; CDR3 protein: CATRRGEAPSTDTQYF